This TCR beta chain originates from a study of T cell changes during pregnancy in multiple sclerosis. Trimming removed 3 bases from V and 5 bases from J, with 11 bases in between. CDR1 and CDR2 (germline): SGHNT, YYREEE (reference sequence). This CDR3 region has 13 residues. TCRdb keeps only in-frame clones here, not all; method: immunoSEQ multiplex PCR. This sample has tens of thousands of clones; roughly 93% occur once, and the top ten carry around 4.3%. The V and J genes are TRBV5-4 and TRBJ2-5, with TRBD2 as a possible D gene (5 bases). The source of this sequence is a female donor in good health, enrolled as a control in a pregnancy study. Sequencing was performed on peripheral blood, taken in the second trimester of pregnancy. The CDR3 protein is CASSWRGGETQYF. The DNA for the CDR3 is TGTGCCAGCAGCTGGAGAGGCGGGGAGACCCAGTACTTC.